The T cell receptor beta chain under discussion was sequenced for a study of blood T cell repertoires in COVID-19. Data came from immunoSEQ multiplex PCR; TCRdb stores just in-frame clones and leaves some out. The sample carries 250,000 to 400,000 clones, about nine tenths recorded once. Germline loops: CDR1 SGHDT, CDR2 YYEEEE. Trimming removed 3 bases at V and 3 bases at J, with 10 bases between. There are 14 residues in the CDR3. This chain joins TRBV5-6 and TRBJ1-3, with TRBD1 as a possible D gene (5 bases). The receptor was isolated from a woman in her twenties or thirties with COVID-19, enrolled during active disease. Sequencing was performed on peripheral blood. For the CDR3, the DNA is TGTGCCAGCAGCTCGCGGGACGGTGGAAACACCATATATTTT. It codes for CASSSRDGGNTIYF.